This TCR beta chain was retrieved from a study of human T cells and chemical hapten exposure. Study at large: Patch tests of 0.01% DPC on the upper back were read at 6 days.

Time point of the sample: patch test 3, about 24 weeks after DPC sensitization. Regarding treatment: therapeutic diphenylcyclopropenone sensitization with weekly scalp DPC. As processed by the authors: Individual samples carried between roughly 23,224 and 700,000 TCRs, with 95,638 as the median. TCRdb reprocessed the RACE reads via MiXCR and lists one record per CDR3 protein. In this record, the V and J calls reflect TCRdb's handling and not the investigators' own analysis. The sample yields about 190,000 distinct CDR3 sequences, roughly a quarter seen once. The V end lost 7 bases, the J end lost 1 base, and 8 bases lay between the germline ends. In germline, CDR1 is SQVTM, CDR2 ANQGSEA. The CDR3 length is 11 residues.

This receptor was obtained from a middle-aged woman with alopecia areata. Some clones in this sample may be carry-over from other donors' samples. Sequences were derived from whole blood, sampled in connection with sensitization to the hapten diphenylcyclopropenone (DPC). V gene TRBV29-1 combines with J gene TRBJ2-7; D gene uncertain. CDR3: CSAVTSYEQYF. CDR3 bases: TGCAGCGCGGTGACGTCCTACGAGCAGTACTTC.